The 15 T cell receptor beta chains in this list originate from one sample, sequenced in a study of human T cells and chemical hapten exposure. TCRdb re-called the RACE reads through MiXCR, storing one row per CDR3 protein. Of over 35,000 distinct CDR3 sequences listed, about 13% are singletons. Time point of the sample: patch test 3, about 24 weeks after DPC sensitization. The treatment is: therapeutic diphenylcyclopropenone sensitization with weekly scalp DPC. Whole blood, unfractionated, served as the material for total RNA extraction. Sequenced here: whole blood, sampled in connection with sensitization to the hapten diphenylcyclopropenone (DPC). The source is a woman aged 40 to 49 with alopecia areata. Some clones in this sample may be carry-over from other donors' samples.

The CDR3 nucleotides read TGCAGTGCTAGTCCGGCCTACGAGCAGTACTTC. Amino acid sequence: CSASPAYEQYF. The rearrangement uses TRBV20-1 and TRBJ2-7; no clear D gene. Germline CDR1 and CDR2: DFQATT and SNEGSKA (reference sequence). The CDR3 has 11 amino acids. The V end lost 3 bases, the J end lost 2 bases, and 5 bases lay between the germline ends.

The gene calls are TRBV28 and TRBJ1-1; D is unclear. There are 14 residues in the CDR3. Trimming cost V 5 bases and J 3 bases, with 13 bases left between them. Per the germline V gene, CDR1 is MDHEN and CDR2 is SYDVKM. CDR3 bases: TGTGCCAGCAGTACCCCACGGGGTTACACTGAAGCTTTCTTT. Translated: CASSTPRGYTEAFF.

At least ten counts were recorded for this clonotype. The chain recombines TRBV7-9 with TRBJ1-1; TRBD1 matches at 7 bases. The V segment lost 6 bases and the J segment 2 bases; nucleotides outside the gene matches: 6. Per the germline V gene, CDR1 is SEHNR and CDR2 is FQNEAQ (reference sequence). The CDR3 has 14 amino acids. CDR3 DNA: TGTGCCAGCAGGGACGGGACAGACAACACTGAAGCTTTCTTT. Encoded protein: CASRDGTDNTEAFF.

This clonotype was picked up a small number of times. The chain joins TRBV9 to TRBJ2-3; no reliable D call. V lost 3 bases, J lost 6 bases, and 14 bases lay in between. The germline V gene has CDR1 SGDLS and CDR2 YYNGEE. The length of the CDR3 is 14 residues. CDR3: CASSGLGEADTQYF. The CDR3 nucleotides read TGTGCCAGCAGCGGTCTCGGCGAGGCCGATACGCAGTATTTT.

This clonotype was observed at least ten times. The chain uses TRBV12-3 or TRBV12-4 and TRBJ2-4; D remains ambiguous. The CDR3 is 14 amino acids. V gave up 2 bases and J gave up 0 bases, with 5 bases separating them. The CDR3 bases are TGTGCCAGCAGTTTAAACCCAGCCAAAAACATTCAGTACTTC. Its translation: CASSLNPAKNIQYF.

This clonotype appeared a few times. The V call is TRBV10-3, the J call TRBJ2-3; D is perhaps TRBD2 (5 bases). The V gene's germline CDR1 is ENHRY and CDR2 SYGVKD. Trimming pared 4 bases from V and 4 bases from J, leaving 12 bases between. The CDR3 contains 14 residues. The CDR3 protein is CAISGTSGADTQYF. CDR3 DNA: TGTGCCATCAGTGGGACGTCCGGGGCAGATACGCAGTATTTT.

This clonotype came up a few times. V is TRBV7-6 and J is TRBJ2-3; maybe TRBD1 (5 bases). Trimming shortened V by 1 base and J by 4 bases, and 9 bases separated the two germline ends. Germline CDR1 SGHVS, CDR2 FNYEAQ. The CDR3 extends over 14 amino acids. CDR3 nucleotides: TGTGCCAGCAGCTTAGACCAGGGCTCAGATACGCAGTATTTT. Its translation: CASSLDQGSDTQYF.

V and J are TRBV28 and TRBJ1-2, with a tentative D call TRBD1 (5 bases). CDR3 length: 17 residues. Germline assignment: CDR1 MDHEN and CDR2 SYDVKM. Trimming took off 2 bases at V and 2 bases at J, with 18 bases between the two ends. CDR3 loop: CASSLIRAGGRNYGYTF. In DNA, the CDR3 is TGTGCCAGCAGTTTAATCCGGGCCGGGGGGAGAAACTATGGCTACACCTTC.

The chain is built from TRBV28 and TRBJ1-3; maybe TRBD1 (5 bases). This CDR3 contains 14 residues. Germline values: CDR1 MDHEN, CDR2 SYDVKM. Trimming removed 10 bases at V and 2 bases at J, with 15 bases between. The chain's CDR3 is CATFPQGAGNTIYF. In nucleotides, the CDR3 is TGTGCCACCTTTCCCCAGGGTGCTGGAAACACCATATATTTT.

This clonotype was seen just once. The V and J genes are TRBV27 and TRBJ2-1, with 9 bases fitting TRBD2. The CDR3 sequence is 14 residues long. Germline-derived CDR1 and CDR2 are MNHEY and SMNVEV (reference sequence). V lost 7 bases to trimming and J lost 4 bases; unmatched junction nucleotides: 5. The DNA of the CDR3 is TGTGCCAGCATCCCAGCGGGGGGTTACAATGAGCAGTTCTTC. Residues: CASIPAGGYNEQFF.

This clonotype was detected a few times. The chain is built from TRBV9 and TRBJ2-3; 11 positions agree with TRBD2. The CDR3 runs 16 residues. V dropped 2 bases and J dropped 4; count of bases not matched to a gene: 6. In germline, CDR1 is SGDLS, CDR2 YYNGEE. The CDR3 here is CASSVMELAGADTQYF. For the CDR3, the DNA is TGTGCCAGCAGCGTGATGGAACTAGCGGGGGCAGATACGCAGTATTTT.

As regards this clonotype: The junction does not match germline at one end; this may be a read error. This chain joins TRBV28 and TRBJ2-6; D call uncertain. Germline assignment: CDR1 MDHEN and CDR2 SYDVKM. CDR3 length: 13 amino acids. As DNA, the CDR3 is TGTGCCAGCAGCTTATCTGGGGCCAACGTCCTGACTTTC. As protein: CASSLSGANVLTF.

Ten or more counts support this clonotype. As DNA, the CDR3 is TGTGCCAGCAGCCATGGATGGCGGGGGGTCAGAAATGAGCAGTTCTTC. It translates to CASSHGWRGVRNEQFF. V gene TRBV14 combines with J gene TRBJ2-1; 8 positions agree with TRBD2. J was trimmed by 7 bases and V by 3 bases; bases with no gene match: 11. This CDR3 has 16 amino acids. Germline values: CDR1 SGHDN, CDR2 FVKESK.

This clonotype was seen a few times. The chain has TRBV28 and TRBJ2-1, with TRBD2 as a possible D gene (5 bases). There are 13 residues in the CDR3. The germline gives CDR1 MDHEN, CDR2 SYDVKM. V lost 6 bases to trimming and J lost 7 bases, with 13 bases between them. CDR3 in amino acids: CASSTPGGNEQFF. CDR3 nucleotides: TGTGCCAGCAGCACCCCCGGCGGGAATGAGCAGTTCTTC. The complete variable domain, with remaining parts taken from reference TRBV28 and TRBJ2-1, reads DVKVTQSSRYLVKRTGEKVFLECVQDMDHENMFWYRQDPGLGLRLIYFSYDVKMKEKGDIPEGYSVSREKKERFSLILESASTNQTSMYLCASSTPGGNEQFFGPGTRLTVL.

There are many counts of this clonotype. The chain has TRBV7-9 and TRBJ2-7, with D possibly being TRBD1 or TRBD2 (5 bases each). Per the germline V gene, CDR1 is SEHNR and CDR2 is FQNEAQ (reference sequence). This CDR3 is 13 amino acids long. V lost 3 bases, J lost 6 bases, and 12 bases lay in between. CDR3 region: CASSLLPGTEQYF. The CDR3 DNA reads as TGTGCCAGCAGCTTGCTCCCCGGGACCGAGCAGTACTTC.